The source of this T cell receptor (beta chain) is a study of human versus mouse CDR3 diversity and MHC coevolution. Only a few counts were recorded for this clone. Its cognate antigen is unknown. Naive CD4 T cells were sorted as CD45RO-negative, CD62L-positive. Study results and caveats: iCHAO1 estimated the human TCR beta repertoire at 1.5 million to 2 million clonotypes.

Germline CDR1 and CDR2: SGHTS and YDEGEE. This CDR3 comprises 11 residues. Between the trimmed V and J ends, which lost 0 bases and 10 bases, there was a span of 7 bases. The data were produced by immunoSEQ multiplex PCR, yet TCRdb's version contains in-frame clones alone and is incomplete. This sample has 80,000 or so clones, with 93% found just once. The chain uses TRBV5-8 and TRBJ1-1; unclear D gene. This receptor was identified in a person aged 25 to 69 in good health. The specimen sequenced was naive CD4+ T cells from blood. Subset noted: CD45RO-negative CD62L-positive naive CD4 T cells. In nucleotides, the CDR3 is TGTGCCAGCAGCTTGGTTACAAGAGCTTTCTTT. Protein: CASSLVTRAFF.